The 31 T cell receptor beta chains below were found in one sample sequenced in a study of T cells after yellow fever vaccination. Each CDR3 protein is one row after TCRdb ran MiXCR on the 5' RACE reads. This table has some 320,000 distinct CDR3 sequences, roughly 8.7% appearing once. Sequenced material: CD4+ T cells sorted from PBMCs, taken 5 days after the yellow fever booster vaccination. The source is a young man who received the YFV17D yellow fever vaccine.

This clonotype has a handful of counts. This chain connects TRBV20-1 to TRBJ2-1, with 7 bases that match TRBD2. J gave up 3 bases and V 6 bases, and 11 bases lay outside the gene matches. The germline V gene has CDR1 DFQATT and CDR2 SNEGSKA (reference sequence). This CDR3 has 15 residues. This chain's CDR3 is CSALLGGGGYNEQFF. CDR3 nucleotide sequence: TGCAGTGCCCTCTTGGGTGGGGGGGGCTACAATGAGCAGTTCTTC.

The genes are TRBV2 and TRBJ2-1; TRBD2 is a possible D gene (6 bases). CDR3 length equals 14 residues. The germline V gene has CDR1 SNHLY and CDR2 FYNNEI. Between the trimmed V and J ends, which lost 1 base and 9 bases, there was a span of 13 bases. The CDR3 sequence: CASSEVPSVPEQFF. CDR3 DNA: TGTGCCAGCAGTGAAGTACCTAGCGTCCCTGAGCAGTTCTTC.

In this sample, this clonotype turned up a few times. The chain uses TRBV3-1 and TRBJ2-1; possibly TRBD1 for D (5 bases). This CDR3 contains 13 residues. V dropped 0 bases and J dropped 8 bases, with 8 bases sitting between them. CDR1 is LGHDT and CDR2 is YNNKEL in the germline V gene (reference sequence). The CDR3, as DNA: TGTGCCAGCAGCCAAGAACCAGGGCATGAGCAGTTCTTC. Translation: CASSQEPGHEQFF.

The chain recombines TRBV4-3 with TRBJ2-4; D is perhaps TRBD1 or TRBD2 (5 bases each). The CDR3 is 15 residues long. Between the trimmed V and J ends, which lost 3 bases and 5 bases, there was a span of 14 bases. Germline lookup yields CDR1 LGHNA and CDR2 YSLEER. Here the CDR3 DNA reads TGCGCCAGCAGCCACACGGGGTGGGGCGAAAACATTCAGTACTTC. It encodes CASSHTGWGENIQYF.

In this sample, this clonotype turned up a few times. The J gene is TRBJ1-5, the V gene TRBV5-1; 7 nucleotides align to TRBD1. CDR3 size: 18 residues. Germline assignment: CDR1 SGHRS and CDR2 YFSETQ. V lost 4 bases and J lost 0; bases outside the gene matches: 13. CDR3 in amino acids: CASSPGGTGLISNQPQHF. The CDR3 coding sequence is TGCGCCAGCAGCCCAGGGGGGACGGGTCTGATTAGCAATCAGCCCCAGCATTTT.

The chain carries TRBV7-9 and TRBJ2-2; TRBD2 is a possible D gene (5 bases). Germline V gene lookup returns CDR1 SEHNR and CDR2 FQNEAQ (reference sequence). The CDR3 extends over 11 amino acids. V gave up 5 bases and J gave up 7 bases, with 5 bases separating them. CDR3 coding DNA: TGTGCCAGCAGCGGAGGCGGGGAGCTGTTTTTT. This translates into CASSGGGELFF.

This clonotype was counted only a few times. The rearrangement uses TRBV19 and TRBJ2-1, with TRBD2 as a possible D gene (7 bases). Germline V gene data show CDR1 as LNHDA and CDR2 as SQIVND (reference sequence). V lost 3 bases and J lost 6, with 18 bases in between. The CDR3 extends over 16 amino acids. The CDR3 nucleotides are TGTGCCAGTAGTATTTGGGACGGGGGGCCTTTCAATGAGCAGTTCTTC. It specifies CASSIWDGGPFNEQFF.

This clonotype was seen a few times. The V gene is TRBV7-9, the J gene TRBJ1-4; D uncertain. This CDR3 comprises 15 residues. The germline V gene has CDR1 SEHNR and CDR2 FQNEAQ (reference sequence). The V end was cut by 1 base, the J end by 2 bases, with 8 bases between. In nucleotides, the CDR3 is TGTGCCAGCAGCTTAGATGGCAGGACTAATGAAAAACTGTTTTTT. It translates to CASSLDGRTNEKLFF.

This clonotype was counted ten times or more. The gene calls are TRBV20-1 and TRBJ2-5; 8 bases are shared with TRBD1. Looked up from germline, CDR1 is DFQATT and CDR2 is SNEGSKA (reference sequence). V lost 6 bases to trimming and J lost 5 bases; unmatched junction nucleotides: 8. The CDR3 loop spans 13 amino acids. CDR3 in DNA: TGCAGTGCGAGGGGCAGGGGGCACGAGACCCAGTACTTC. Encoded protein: CSARGRGHETQYF.

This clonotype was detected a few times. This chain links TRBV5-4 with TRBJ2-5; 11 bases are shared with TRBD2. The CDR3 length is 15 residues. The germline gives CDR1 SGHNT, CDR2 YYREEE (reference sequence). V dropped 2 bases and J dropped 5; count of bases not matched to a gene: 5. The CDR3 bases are TGTGCCAGCAGCTTCGCTAGCGGGGGGAGGGAGACCCAGTACTTC. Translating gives CASSFASGGRETQYF. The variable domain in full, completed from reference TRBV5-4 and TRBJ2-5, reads ETGVTQSPTHLIKTRGQQVTLRCSSQSGHNTVSWYQQALGQGPQFIFQYYREEENGRGNFPPRFSGLQFPNYSSELNVNALELDDSALYLCASSFASGGRETQYFGPGTRLLVL.

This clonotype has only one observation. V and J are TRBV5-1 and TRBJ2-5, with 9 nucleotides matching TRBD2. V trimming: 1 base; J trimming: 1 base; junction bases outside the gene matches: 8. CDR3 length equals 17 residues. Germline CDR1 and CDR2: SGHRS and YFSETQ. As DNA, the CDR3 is TGCGCCAGCAGCTTGTCCCCTGGGCGGGGGGGCCAAGAGACCCAGTACTTC. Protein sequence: CASSLSPGRGGQETQYF.

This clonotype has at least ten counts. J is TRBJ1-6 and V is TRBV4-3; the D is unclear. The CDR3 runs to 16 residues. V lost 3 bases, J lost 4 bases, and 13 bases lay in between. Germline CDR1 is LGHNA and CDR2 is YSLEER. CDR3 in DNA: TGCGCCAGCAGCCAGGGGAGTGGAGGGTATAATTCACCCCTCCACTTT. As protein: CASSQGSGGYNSPLHF.

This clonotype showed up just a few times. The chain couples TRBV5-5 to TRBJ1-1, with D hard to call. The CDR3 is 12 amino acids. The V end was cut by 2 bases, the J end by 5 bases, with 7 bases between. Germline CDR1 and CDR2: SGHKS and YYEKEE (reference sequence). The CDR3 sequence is CASSFVPTEAFF. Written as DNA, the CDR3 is TGTGCCAGCAGCTTCGTACCTACTGAAGCTTTCTTT.

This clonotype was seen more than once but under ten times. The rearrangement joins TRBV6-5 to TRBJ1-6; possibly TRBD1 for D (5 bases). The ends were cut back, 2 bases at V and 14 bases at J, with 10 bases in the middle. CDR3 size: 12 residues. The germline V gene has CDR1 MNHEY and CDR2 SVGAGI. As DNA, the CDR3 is TGTGCCAGCAGTTACGGGGCGGGGTCCCTCCACTTT. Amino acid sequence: CASSYGAGSLHF.

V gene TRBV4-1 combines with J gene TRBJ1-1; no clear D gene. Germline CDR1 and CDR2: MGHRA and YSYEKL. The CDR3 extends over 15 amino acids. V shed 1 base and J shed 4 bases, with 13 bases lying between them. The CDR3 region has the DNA TGCGCCAGCAGCCAAGCGGAGGGATGGAGCACTGAAGCTTTCTTT. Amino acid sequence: CASSQAEGWSTEAFF.

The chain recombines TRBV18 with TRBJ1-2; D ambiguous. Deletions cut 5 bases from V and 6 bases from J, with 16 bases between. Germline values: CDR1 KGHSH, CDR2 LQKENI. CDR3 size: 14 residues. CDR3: CASSSTGFYNGYTF. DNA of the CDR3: TGTGCCAGCTCATCGACGGGGTTTTACAATGGCTACACCTTC.

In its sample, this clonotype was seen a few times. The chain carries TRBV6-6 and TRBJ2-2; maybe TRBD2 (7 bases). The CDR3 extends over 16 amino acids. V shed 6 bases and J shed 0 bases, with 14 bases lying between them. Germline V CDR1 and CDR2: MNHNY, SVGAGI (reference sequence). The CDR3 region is CASSQGRGANTGELFF. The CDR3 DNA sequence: TGTGCCAGCAGCCAGGGGAGGGGGGCGAACACCGGGGAGCTGTTTTTT.

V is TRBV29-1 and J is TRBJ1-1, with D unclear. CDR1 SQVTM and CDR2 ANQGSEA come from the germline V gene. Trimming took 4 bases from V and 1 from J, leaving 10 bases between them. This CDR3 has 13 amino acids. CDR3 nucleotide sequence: TGCAGCGTTGGCCTTTGGCAGAACACTGAAGCTTTCTTT. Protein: CSVGLWQNTEAFF.

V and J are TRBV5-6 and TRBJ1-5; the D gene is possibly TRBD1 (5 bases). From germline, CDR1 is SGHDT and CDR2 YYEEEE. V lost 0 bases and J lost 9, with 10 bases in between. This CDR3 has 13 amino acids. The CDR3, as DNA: TGTGCCAGCAGCTTGGGGGGGGTTGGGCCCCAGCATTTT. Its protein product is CASSLGGVGPQHF.

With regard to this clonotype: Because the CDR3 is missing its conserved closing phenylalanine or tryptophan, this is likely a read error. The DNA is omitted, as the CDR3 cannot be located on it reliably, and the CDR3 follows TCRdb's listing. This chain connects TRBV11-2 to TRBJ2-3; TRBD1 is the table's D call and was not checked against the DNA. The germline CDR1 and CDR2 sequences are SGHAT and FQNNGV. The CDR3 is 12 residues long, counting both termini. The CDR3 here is CASSLGWGAVGI.

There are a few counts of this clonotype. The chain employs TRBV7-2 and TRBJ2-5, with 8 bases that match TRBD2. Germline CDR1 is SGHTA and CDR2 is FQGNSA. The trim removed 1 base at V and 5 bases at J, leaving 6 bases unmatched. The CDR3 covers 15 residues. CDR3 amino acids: CASSLVVSGTETQYF. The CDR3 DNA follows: TGTGCCAGCAGCTTAGTAGTTAGCGGGACCGAGACCCAGTACTTC.

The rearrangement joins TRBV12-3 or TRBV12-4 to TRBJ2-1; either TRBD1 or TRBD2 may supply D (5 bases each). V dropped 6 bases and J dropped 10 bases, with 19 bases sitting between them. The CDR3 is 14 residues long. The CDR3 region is CASRVPGPRTEQFF. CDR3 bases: TGTGCCAGCAGGGTGCCGGGGCCCCGCACCGAGCAGTTCTTC.

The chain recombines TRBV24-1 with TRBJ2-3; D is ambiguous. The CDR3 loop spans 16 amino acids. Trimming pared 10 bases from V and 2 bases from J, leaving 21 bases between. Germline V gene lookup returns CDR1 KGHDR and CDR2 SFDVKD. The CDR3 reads CATQAGGFFFTDTQYF. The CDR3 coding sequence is TGTGCCACTCAAGCCGGCGGTTTTTTTTTCACAGATACGCAGTATTTT.

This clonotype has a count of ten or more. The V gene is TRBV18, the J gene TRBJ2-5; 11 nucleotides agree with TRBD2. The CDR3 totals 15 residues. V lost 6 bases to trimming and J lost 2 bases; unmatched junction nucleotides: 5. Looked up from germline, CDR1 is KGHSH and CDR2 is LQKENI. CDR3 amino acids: CASSPGLAAQETQYF. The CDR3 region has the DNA TGTGCCAGCTCCCCGGGACTAGCGGCGCAAGAGACCCAGTACTTC.

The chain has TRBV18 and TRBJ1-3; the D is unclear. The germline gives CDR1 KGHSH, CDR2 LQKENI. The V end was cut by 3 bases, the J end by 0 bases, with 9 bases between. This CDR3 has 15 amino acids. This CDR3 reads CASSPAQYSGNTIYF. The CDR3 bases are TGTGCCAGCTCACCCGCGCAGTACTCTGGAAACACCATATATTTT. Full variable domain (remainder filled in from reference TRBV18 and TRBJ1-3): NAGVMQNPRHLVRRRGQEARLRCSPMKGHSHVYWYRQLPEEGLKFMVYLQKENIIDESGMPKERFSAEFPKEGPSILRIQQVVRGDSAAYFCASSPAQYSGNTIYFGEGSWLTVV.

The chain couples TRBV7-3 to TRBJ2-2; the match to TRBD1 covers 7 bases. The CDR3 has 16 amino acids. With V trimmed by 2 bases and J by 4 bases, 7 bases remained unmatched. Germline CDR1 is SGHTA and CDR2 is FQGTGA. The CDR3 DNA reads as TGTGCCAGCAGCTTACTGGCAGGGGGAGTCACCGGGGAGCTGTTTTTT. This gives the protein CASSLLAGGVTGELFF.

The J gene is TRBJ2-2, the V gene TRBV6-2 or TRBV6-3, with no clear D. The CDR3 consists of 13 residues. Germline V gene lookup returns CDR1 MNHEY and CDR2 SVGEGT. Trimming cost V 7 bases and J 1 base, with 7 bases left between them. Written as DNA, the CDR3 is TGTGCCAGCAATGACAAGAACACCGGGGAGCTGTTTTTT. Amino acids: CASNDKNTGELFF.

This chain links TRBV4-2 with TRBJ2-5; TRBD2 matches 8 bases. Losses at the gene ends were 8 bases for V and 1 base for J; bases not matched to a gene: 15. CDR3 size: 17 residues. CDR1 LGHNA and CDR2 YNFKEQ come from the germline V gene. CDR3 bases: TGTGCCAGCCGCATGGTATCAGGGCGGGGGGCCCAAGAGACCCAGTACTTC. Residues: CASRMVSGRGAQETQYF.

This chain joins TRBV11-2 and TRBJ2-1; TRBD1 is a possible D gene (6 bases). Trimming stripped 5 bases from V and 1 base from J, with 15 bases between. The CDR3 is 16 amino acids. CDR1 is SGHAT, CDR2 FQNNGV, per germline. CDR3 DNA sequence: TGTGCCAGCAGCCCCATTCAGGGGCGGTCCTACAATGAGCAGTTCTTC. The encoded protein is CASSPIQGRSYNEQFF.

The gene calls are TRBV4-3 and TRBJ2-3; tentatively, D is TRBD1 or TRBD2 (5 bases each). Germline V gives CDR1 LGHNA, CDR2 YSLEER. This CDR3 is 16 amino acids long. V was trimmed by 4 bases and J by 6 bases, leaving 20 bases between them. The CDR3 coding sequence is TGCGCCAGCAGCCCAACGCCGGCCGGGACGGCGGATACGCAGTATTTT. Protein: CASSPTPAGTADTQYF.

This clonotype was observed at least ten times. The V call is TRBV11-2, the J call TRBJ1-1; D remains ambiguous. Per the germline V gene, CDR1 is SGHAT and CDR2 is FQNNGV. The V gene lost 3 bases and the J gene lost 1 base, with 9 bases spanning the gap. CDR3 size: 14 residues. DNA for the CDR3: TGTGCCAGCAGCTTTGTTCGCCGGAACACTGAAGCTTTCTTT. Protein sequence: CASSFVRRNTEAFF. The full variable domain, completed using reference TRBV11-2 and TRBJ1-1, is EAGVAQSPRYKIIEKRQSVAFWCNPISGHATLYWYQQILGQGPKLLIQFQNNGVVDDSQLPKDRFSAERLKGVDSTLKIQPAKLEDSAVYLCASSFVRRNTEAFFGQGTRLTVV.